This is a list of T cell receptor beta chains from one sample in a study of cytomegalovirus exposure and HLA in healthy donors. TCRdb keeps only in-frame clones here, not all; method: immunoSEQ multiplex PCR. The top ten clones hold about 0.77% of a sample with 210,000 or so clones, over 70% of them seen once. Sequencing input: PBMCs. These TCRs come from a boy younger than 10 in good health and CMV-seronegative. Both conserved end residues are part of each CDR3. A D gene is named only where the DNA matches it firmly. The size entry is marked missing in some rows and otherwise reads once, few, many or a size class.

CDR3 protein: CSVGSGTYEQYF
CDR3 DNA: TGCAGCGTTGGTAGCGGGACGTACGAGCAGTACTTC
clone size: -
V gene: TRBV29-1
D gene: TRBD2
J gene: TRBJ2-7

CDR3 protein: CASSPETGFDGYTF
CDR3 DNA: TGCGCCAGCAGCCCCGAAACAGGGTTCGATGGCTACACCTTC
clone size: -
V gene: TRBV5-1
D gene: -
J gene: TRBJ1-2

CDR3 protein: CASSLDKSNQPQHF
CDR3 DNA: TGTGCCAGCAGCTTAGACAAAAGCAATCAGCCCCAGCATTTT
clone size: -
V gene: TRBV7-9
D gene: -
J gene: TRBJ1-5

CDR3 protein: CASSPLASGNSYNEQFF
CDR3 DNA: TGCGCCAGCAGCCCTCTGGCCAGCGGGAACTCCTACAATGAGCAGTTCTTC
clone size: -
V gene: TRBV5-1
D gene: TRBD2
J gene: TRBJ2-1

CDR3 protein: CASSQSNRTGSNYGYTF
CDR3 DNA: TGCGCCAGCAGCCAGTCGAATAGGACAGGGAGTAACTATGGCTACACCTTC
clone size: -
V gene: TRBV5-1
D gene: TRBD1
J gene: TRBJ1-2

CDR3 protein: CASSERTSGASGTQYF
CDR3 DNA: TGTGCTAGCAGCGAACGGACTAGCGGGGCCTCTGGGACCCAGTACTTC
clone size: -
V gene: TRBV7-7
D gene: TRBD2
J gene: TRBJ2-5

CDR3 protein: CASSEGRRAFF
CDR3 DNA: TGCGCCAGCAGCGAGGGGAGGAGGGCTTTCTTT
clone size: -
V gene: TRBV5-1
D gene: -
J gene: TRBJ1-1

CDR3 protein: CASGPGQGEETQYF
CDR3 DNA: TGTGCTAGTGGTCCGGGACAGGGGGAAGAGACCCAGTACTTC
clone size: -
V gene: TRBV12-5
D gene: TRBD1
J gene: TRBJ2-5

CDR3 protein: CASRGLVSSYNSPLHF
CDR3 DNA: TGTGCCAGTCGAGGTTTGGTGAGCTCCTATAATTCACCCCTCCACTTT
clone size: -
V gene: TRBV19
D gene: -
J gene: TRBJ1-6

CDR3 protein: CASSLGGVRDQYF
CDR3 DNA: TGTGCCAGCAGCTTAGGGGGAGTGAGGGATCAGTACTTC
clone size: -
V gene: TRBV7-9
D gene: -
J gene: TRBJ2-5

CDR3 protein: CASSLYTGPLFTGELFF
CDR3 DNA: TGTGCCAGCAGTTTATATACAGGGCCACTATTCACCGGGGAGCTGTTTTTT
clone size: -
V gene: TRBV27
D gene: -
J gene: TRBJ2-2

CDR3 protein: CAIRGTSGDFEQYF
CDR3 DNA: TGTGCCATCAGGGGGACTAGCGGCGATTTCGAGCAGTACTTC
clone size: -
V gene: TRBV10-3
D gene: TRBD2
J gene: TRBJ2-7

CDR3 protein: CASSAGVAYEQYF
CDR3 DNA: TGTGCCAGCAGCGCCGGAGTGGCGTACGAGCAGTACTTC
clone size: few
V gene: TRBV7-2
D gene: -
J gene: TRBJ2-7

CDR3 protein: CASSPGGRVRYEQYF
CDR3 DNA: TGTGCCAGCAGCCCAGGAGGGCGCGTTAGGTACGAGCAGTACTTC
clone size: -
V gene: TRBV7-8
D gene: -
J gene: TRBJ2-7

CDR3 protein: CASYSGANGYTF
CDR3 DNA: TGTGCCAGCTATTCAGGGGCCAATGGCTACACCTTC
clone size: -
V gene: TRBV2
D gene: -
J gene: TRBJ1-2

CDR3 protein: CATDRGSREKLFF
CDR3 DNA: TGTGCCACCGACAGGGGCTCGAGGGAAAAACTGTTTTTT
clone size: once
V gene: TRBV6-5
D gene: TRBD1
J gene: TRBJ1-4

CDR3 protein: CASSPWGDSNQPQHF
CDR3 DNA: TGTGCCAGCTCGCCCTGGGGGGATAGCAATCAGCCCCAGCATTTT
clone size: -
V gene: TRBV9
D gene: -
J gene: TRBJ1-5

CDR3 protein: CASSHPLAGGPFDNEQFF
CDR3 DNA: TGTGCCAGCAGCCACCCATTAGCGGGAGGGCCATTTGACAATGAGCAGTTCTTC
clone size: -
V gene: TRBV14
D gene: TRBD2
J gene: TRBJ2-1

CDR3 protein: CASSFLGTGPIDEQFF
CDR3 DNA: TGTGCCAGCAGCTTTCTGGGGACAGGGCCCATCGATGAGCAGTTCTTC
clone size: -
V gene: TRBV5-8
D gene: TRBD1
J gene: TRBJ2-1

CDR3 protein: CASSYQGRKGYGYTF
CDR3 DNA: TGTGCCAGCAGCTATCAGGGGAGAAAAGGCTATGGCTACACCTTC
clone size: few
V gene: TRBV5-6
D gene: -
J gene: TRBJ1-2

CDR3 protein: CASGQGRYTDTQYF
CDR3 DNA: TGTGCCAGCGGCCAGGGGCGATACACAGATACGCAGTATTTT
clone size: -
V gene: TRBV2
D gene: -
J gene: TRBJ2-3

CDR3 protein: CASSEWDFGDGDTQYF
CDR3 DNA: TGTGCCAGCAGCGAATGGGACTTTGGGGACGGGGATACGCAGTATTTT
clone size: -
V gene: TRBV7-8
D gene: -
J gene: TRBJ2-3

CDR3 protein: CASSLVASGSRLAGELSF
CDR3 DNA: -
clone size: once
V gene: TRBV5-7
D gene: -
J gene: TRBJ2-2

CDR3 protein: CASSQGALAGNYEQYF
CDR3 DNA: TGTGCCAGCAGCCAGGGGGCACTAGCGGGGAACTACGAGCAGTACTTC
clone size: -
V gene: TRBV14
D gene: TRBD2
J gene: TRBJ2-7

CDR3 protein: CASSTDRAGELFF
CDR3 DNA: TGCGCCAGCAGCACCGACAGGGCCGGGGAGCTGTTTTTT
clone size: -
V gene: TRBV5-1
D gene: TRBD1
J gene: TRBJ2-2

CDR3 protein: CATSEGQMEEQYF
CDR3 DNA: TGTGCCACCAGCGAGGGACAGATGGAGGAGCAGTACTTC
clone size: -
V gene: TRBV15
D gene: TRBD1
J gene: TRBJ2-7

CDR3 protein: CASSPWTSMNEQFF
CDR3 DNA: TGTGCCAGCAGCCCCTGGACTAGTATGAATGAGCAGTTCTTC
clone size: -
V gene: TRBV11-2
D gene: TRBD2
J gene: TRBJ2-1

CDR3 protein: CASSLTSGRGPYNEQFF
CDR3 DNA: TGTGCCAGCAGCTTAACTAGCGGGAGGGGTCCCTACAATGAGCAGTTCTTC
clone size: -
V gene: TRBV7-2
D gene: TRBD2
J gene: TRBJ2-1

CDR3 protein: CASSLVGSPGPDTQYF
CDR3 DNA: TGTGCCAGCAGCTTAGTAGGATCTCCAGGCCCAGATACGCAGTATTTT
clone size: -
V gene: TRBV7-6
D gene: -
J gene: TRBJ2-3

CDR3 protein: CASSISDTGLYGYTF
CDR3 DNA: TGTGCCAGTAGTATATCGGACACCGGGCTCTATGGCTACACCTTC
clone size: -
V gene: TRBV19
D gene: -
J gene: TRBJ1-2

CDR3 protein: CSVELTGGTEAFF
CDR3 DNA: TGCAGCGTTGAATTAACAGGGGGCACTGAAGCTTTCTTT
clone size: few
V gene: TRBV29-1
D gene: TRBD1
J gene: TRBJ1-1

CDR3 protein: CASNDPAGNSPLHF
CDR3 DNA: TGCGCCAGCAATGATCCGGCAGGGAATTCACCCCTCCACTTT
clone size: -
V gene: TRBV4-1
D gene: -
J gene: TRBJ1-6

CDR3 protein: CASSLGLAETQYF
CDR3 DNA: TGTGCCAGCAGCTTAGGACTAGCCGAGACCCAGTACTTC
clone size: -
V gene: TRBV7-2
D gene: TRBD2
J gene: TRBJ2-5

CDR3 protein: CAWATGGTETQYF
CDR3 DNA: TGTGCCTGGGCGACAGGGGGAACAGAGACCCAGTACTTC
clone size: -
V gene: TRBV30
D gene: TRBD1
J gene: TRBJ2-5

CDR3 protein: CASSIGPPGGFYEQYF
CDR3 DNA: TGTGCCAGTAGTATAGGTCCACCGGGGGGCTTCTACGAGCAGTACTTC
clone size: -
V gene: TRBV19
D gene: -
J gene: TRBJ2-7

CDR3 protein: CALTSGFTDTQYF
CDR3 DNA: TGTGCCTTGACTAGCGGATTCACAGATACGCAGTATTTT
clone size: -
V gene: TRBV30
D gene: TRBD2
J gene: TRBJ2-3

CDR3 protein: CASSPPGPHGNTEAFF
CDR3 DNA: TGTGCCAGCTCACCTCCAGGGCCGCACGGGAACACTGAAGCTTTCTTT
clone size: -
V gene: TRBV18
D gene: -
J gene: TRBJ1-1

CDR3 protein: CASSQVPGAYQPQHF
CDR3 DNA: TGTGCCAGCAGCCAAGTCCCAGGGGCGTATCAGCCCCAGCATTTT
clone size: -
V gene: TRBV4-1
D gene: -
J gene: TRBJ1-5

CDR3 protein: CASSRDSGGATDTQYF
CDR3 DNA: TGTGCCAGCAGCCGCGACAGCGGGGGGGCCACAGATACGCAGTATTTT
clone size: few
V gene: TRBV7-2
D gene: TRBD2
J gene: TRBJ2-3